The TCR beta chain under discussion was sequenced for a study of blood T cell repertoires in COVID-19. The overall study: Sites in the United States, Italy and Spain provided acute and convalescent COVID-19 samples.

Original methodology: Reference gene primers were amplified, and this amplification served to estimate nucleated cell counts. Method: immunoSEQ multiplex PCR; TCRdb's copy keeps in-frame clones and lacks some. The V and J calls and clone size were taken over from that table, and D and trimming were inferred from the DNA. The sample lists about 280,000 clones, 83% occurring once. Trimming pared 4 bases from V and 8 bases from J, leaving 20 bases between. Germline V CDR1 and CDR2: SEHNR, FQNEAQ (reference sequence). The CDR3 has 16 amino acids. This clone was observed once. The J gene is TRBJ1-4, the V gene TRBV7-9, with D possibly matching TRBD1 (5 bases). Sequenced material: peripheral blood. The clonotype originates from a woman between 45 and 60 years old who had recovered from COVID-19. CDR3 loop: CASSSTKSGGWEKLFF. The CDR3 nucleotides are TGTGCCAGCAGCTCCACGAAGTCGGGGGGTTGGGAAAAACTGTTTTTT.